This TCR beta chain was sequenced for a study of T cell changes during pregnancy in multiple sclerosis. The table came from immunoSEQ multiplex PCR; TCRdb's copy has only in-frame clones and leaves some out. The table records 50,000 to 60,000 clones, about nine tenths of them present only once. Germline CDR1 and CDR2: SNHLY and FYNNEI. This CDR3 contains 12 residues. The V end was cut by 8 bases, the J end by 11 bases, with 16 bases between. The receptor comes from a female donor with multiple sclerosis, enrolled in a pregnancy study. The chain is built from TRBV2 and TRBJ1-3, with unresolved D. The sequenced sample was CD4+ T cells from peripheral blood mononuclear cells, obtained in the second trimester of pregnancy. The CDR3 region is CASGSGKGAIYF. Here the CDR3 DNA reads TGTGCCAGCGGTTCGGGGAAGGGCGCCATATATTTT.